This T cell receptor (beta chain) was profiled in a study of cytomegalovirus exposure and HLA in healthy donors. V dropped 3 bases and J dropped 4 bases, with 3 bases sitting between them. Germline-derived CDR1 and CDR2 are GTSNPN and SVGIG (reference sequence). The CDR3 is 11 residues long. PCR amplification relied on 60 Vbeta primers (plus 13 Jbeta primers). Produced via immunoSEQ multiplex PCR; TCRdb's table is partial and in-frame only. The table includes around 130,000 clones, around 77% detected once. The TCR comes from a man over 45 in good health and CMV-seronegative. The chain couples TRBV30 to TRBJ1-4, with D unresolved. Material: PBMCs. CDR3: CAWRYNEKLFF. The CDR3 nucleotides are TGTGCCTGGAGATATAATGAAAAACTGTTTTTT.